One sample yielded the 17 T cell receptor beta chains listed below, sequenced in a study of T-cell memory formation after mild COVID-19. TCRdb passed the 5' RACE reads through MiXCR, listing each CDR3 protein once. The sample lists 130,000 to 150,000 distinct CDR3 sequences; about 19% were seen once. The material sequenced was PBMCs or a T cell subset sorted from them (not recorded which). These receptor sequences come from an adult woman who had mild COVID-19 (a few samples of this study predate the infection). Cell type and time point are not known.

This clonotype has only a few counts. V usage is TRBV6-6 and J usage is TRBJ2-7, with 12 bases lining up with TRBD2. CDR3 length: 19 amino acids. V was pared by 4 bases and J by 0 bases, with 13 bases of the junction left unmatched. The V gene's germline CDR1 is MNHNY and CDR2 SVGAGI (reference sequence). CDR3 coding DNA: TGTGCCAGCAGTTCAACCCCCGGGACTAGCGGGCCAATCTCCTACGAGCAGTACTTC. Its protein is CASSSTPGTSGPISYEQYF.

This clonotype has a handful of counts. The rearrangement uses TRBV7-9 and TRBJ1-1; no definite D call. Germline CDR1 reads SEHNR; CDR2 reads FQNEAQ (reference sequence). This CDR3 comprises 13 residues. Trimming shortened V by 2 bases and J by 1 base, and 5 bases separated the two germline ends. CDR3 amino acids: CASSLRQNTEAFF. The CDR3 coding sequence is TGTGCCAGCAGCTTACGTCAGAACACTGAAGCTTTCTTT.

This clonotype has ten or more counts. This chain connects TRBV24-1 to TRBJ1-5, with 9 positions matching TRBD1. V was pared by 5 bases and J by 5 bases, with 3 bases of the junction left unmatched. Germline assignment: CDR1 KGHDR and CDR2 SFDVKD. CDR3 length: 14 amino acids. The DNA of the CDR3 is TGTGCCACCAGTGGGGGACAGGGCTATCAGCCCCAGCATTTT. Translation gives CATSGGQGYQPQHF.

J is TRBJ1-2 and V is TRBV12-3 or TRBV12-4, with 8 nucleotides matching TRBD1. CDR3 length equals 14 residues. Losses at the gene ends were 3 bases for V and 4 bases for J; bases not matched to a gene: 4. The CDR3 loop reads CASSFGQGFYGYTF. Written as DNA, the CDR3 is TGTGCCAGCAGTTTCGGACAGGGCTTCTATGGCTACACCTTC.

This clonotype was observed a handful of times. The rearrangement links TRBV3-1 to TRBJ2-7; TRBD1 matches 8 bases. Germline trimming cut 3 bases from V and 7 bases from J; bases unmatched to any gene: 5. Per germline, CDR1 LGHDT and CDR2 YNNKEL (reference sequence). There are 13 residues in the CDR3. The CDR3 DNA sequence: TGTGCCAGCAGCCAGCGACAGGGGAAGGAGCAGTACTTC. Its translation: CASSQRQGKEQYF.

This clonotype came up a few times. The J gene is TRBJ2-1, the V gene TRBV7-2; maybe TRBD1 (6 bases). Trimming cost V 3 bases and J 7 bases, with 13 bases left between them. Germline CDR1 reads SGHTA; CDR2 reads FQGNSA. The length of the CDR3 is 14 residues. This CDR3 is CASSLSQGWNEQFF. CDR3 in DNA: TGTGCCAGCAGCTTGAGCCAGGGGTGGAATGAGCAGTTCTTC.

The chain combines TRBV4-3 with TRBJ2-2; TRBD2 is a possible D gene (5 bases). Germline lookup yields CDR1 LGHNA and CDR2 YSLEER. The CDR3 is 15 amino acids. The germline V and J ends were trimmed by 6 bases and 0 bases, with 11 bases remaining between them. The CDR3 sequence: CASRVEEANTGELFF. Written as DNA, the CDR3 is TGCGCCAGCAGAGTTGAGGAGGCGAACACCGGGGAGCTGTTTTTT.

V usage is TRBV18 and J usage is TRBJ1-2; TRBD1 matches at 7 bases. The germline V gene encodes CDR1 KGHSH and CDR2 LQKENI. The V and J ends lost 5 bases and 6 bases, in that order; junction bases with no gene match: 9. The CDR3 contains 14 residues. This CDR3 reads CASSLPTGKNGYTF. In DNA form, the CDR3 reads TGTGCCAGCTCATTGCCGACAGGGAAAAATGGCTACACCTTC.

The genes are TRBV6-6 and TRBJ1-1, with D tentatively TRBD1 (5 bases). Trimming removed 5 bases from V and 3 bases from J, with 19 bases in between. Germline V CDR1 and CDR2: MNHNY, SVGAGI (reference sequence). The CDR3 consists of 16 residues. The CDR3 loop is CASSPHAGRVDTEAFF. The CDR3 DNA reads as TGTGCCAGCAGTCCTCACGCCGGCAGGGTAGACACTGAAGCTTTCTTT.

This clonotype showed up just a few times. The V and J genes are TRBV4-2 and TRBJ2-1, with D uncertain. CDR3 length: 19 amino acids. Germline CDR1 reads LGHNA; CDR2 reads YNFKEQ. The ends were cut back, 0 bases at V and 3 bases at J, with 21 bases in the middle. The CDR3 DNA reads TGTGCCAGCAGCCAAGAGACCTACCCAAGCAGCAGCAACTACAATGAGCAGTTCTTC. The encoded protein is CASSQETYPSSSNYNEQFF.

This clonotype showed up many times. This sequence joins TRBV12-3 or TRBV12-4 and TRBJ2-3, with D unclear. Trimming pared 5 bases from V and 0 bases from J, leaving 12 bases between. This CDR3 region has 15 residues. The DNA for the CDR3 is TGTGCCAGCAGTCATAGGACGAGCAGCACAGATACGCAGTATTTT. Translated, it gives CASSHRTSSTDTQYF.

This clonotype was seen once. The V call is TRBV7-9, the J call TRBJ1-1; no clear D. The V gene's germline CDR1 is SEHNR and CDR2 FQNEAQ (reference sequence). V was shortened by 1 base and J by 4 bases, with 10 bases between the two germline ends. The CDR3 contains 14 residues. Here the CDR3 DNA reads TGTGCCAGCAGCTTAGGCGGTGGGAGCACTGAAGCTTTCTTT. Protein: CASSLGGGSTEAFF.

The CDR3 loop reads CASSEVRIYNEQFF. The CDR3 DNA sequence: TGTGCCAGCAGTGAAGTCCGGATCTACAATGAGCAGTTCTTC. This chain uses TRBV25-1 with TRBJ2-1; D not certain. V was cut by 2 bases and J by 3 bases, with 8 bases left in between. Germline CDR1 MGHDK, CDR2 SYGVNS. The CDR3 totals 14 residues.

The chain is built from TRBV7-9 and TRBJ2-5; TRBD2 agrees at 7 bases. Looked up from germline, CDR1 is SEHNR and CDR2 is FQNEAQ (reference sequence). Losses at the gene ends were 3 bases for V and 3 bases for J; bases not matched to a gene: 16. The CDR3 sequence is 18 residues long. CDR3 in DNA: TGTGCCAGCAGCTTCTCGGCGATGCGGGAGACCCTGGAAGAGACCCAGTACTTC. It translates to CASSFSAMRETLEETQYF.

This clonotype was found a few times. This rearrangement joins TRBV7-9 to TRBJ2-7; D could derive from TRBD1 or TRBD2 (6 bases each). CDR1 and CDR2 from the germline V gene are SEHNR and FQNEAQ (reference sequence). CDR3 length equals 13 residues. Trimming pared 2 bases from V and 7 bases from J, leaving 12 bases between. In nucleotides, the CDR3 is TGTGCCAGCAGCTTATTAGGAGGGGGAGAGCAGTACTTC. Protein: CASSLLGGGEQYF.

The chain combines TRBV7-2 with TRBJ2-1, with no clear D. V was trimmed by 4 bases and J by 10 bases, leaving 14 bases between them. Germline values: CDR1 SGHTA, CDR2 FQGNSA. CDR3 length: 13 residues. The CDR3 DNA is TGTGCCAGCAGCTCCCCCCAGCTGGAGGAGCAGTTCTTC. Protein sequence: CASSSPQLEEQFF.

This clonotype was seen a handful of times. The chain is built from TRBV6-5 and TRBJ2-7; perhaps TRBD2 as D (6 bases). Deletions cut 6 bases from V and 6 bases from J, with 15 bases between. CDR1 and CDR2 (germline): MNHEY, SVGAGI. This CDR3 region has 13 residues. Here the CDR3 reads CASRAGGGGEQYF. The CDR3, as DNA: TGTGCCAGCAGGGCCGGGGGAGGAGGCGAGCAGTACTTC.